What follows is one T cell receptor (beta chain) and its context. Data came from immunoSEQ multiplex PCR; TCRdb stores just in-frame clones and leaves some out. This sample has about 180,000 clones, with roughly 94% found just once. The data were obtained in a study of control samples from healthy donors and cancer patients. The length of the CDR3 is 11 residues. The germline CDR1 and CDR2 sequences are MNHEY and SVGEGT. The V end lost 6 bases, the J end lost 7 bases, and 7 bases lay between the germline ends. The chain joins TRBV6-2 or TRBV6-3 to TRBJ2-4; D remains unclear. The sequenced material came from blood. The clonotype comes from a woman aged 18-29 years in good health. This CDR3 reads CASSMTNIQYF. The CDR3 DNA reads as TGTGCCAGCAGCATGACTAACATTCAGTACTTC.